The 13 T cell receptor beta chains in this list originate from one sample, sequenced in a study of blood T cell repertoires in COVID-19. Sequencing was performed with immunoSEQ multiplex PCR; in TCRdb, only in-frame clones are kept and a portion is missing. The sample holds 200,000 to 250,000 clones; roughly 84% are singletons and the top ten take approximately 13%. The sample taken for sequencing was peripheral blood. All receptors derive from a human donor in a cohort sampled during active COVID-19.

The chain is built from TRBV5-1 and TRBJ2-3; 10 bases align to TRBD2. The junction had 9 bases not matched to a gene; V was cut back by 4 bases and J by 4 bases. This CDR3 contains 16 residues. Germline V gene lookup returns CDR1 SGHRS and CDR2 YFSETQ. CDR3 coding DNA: TGCGCCAGCAGCGTTCCCGGGACTAGCGTTTCAGATACGCAGTATTTT. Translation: CASSVPGTSVSDTQYF.

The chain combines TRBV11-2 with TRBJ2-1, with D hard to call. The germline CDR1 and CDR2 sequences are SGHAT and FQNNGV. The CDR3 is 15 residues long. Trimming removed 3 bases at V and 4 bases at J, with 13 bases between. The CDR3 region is CASSFFGGSYNEQFF. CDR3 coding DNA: TGTGCCAGCAGCTTTTTTGGCGGCAGTTACAATGAGCAGTTCTTC.

CDR3 in amino acids: CASRDNPSGANVLTF. CDR3 DNA: TGCGCCAGCAGGGACAATCCTTCTGGGGCCAACGTCCTGACTTTC. The chain carries TRBV5-1 and TRBJ2-6, with D possibly TRBD1 on 5 matching bases. CDR1 and CDR2 from the germline V gene are SGHRS and YFSETQ. This CDR3 is 15 amino acids long. V was shortened by 5 bases and J by 1 base, with 10 bases between the two germline ends.

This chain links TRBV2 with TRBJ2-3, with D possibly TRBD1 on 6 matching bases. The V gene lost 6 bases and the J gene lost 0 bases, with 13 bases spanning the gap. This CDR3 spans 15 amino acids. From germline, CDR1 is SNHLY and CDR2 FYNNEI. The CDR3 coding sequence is TGTGCCAGCAGGCGAGGACAGACAAGCACAGATACGCAGTATTTT. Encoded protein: CASRRGQTSTDTQYF.

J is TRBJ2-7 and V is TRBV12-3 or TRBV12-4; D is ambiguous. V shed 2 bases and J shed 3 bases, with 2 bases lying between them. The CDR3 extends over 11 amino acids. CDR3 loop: CASSLLYEQYF. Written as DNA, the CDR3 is TGTGCCAGCAGTTTACTCTACGAGCAGTACTTC.

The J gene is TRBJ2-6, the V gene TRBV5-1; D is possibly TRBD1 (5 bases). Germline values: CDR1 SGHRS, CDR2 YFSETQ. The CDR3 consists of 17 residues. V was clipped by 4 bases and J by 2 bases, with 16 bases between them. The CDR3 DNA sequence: TGCGCCAGCAGCGGGGCCTCTGGGTTTACTGGGGCCAACGTCCTGACTTTC. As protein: CASSGASGFTGANVLTF.

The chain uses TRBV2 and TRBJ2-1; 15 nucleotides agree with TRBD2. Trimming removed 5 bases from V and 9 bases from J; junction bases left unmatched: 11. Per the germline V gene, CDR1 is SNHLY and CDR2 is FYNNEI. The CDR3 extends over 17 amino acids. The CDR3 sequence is CASSNITPGLAGGEQFF. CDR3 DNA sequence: TGTGCCAGCAGTAACATCACACCGGGACTAGCGGGAGGTGAGCAGTTCTTC.

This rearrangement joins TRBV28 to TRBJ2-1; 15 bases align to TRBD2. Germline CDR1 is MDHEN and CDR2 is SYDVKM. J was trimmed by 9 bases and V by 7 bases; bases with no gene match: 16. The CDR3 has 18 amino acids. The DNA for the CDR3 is TGTGCCAGCACCCTAGGGACTAGCGGGAGGACCCCTGCCCCTGAGCAGTTCTTC. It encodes CASTLGTSGRTPAPEQFF.

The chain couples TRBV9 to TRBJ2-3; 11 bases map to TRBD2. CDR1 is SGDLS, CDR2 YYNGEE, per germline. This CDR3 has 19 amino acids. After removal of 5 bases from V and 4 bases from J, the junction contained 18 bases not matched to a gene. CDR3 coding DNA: TGTGCCAGCAGAGGAAACCCCCATGGGACTAGCGGCGGCCCAGATACGCAGTATTTT. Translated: CASRGNPHGTSGGPDTQYF.

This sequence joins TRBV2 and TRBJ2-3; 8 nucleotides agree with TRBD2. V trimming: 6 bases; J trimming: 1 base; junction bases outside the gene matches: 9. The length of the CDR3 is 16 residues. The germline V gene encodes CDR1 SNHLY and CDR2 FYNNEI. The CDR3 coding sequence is TGTGCCAGCAGCCTCTTTAGCGGGGTGGGCACAGATACGCAGTATTTT. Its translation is CASSLFSGVGTDTQYF.

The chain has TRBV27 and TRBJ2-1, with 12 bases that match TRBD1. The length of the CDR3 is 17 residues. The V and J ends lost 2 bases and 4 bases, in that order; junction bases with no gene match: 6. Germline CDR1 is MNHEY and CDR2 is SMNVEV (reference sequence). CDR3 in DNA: TGTGCCAGCAGTTTACGCTGGGACAGGGGGCGGTACAATGAGCAGTTCTTC. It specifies CASSLRWDRGRYNEQFF.

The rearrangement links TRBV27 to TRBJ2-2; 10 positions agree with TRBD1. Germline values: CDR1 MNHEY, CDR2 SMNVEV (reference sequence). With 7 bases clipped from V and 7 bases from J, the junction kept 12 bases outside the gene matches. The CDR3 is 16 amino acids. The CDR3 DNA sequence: TGTGCCAGCACCCGGACCCGGGACAGGGGTGGCGGGGAGCTGTTTTTT. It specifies CASTRTRDRGGGELFF.

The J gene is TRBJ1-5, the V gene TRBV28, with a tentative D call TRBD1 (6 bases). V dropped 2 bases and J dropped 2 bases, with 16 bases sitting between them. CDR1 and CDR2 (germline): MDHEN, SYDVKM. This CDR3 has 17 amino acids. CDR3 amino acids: CASSLPQDSLGNQPQHF. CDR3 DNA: TGTGCCAGCAGTTTACCCCAGGACAGTTTAGGCAATCAGCCCCAGCATTTT.